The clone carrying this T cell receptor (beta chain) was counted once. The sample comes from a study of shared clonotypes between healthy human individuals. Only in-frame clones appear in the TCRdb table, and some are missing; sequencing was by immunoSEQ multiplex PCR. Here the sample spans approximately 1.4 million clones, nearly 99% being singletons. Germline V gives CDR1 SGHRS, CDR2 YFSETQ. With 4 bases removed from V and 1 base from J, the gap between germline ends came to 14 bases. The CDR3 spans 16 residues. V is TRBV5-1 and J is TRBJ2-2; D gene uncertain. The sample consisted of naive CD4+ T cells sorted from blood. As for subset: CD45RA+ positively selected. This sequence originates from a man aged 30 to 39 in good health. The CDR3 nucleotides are TGCGCCAGCAGCCCGGTGGTCCTGGGGAACACCGGGGAGCTGTTTTTT. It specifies CASSPVVLGNTGELFF.